These T cell receptor beta chains were read from a single sample in a study of blood T cell repertoires in COVID-19. TCRdb's table, derived via immunoSEQ multiplex PCR, lists solely in-frame clones and lacks some. The repertoire holds 130,000 or so clones, with 84% as singletons. Sequencing was performed on peripheral blood. The receptors shown here come from a man in his sixties with acute or convalescent COVID-19. Both conserved end residues are part of each CDR3. A D gene is named only where the DNA matches it firmly. A clone size is listed for some rows: how often the clone was seen (once, few, many), or a class if it is expanded.

>TRBJ1-5|.|TRBV4-2|TRBD1
TGTGCCAGCAGCCTCGAGGGACAGGGAAATCAGCCCCAGCATTTT
CASSLEGQGNQPQHF
>TRBJ2-1|once|TRBV19|TRBD2
TGTGCCAGTAGTCACCCCGGGGGGACGGGTGAGCAGTTCTTC
CASSHPGGTGEQFF
>TRBJ1-2|.|TRBV6-5|.
TGTGCCAGCACAGAGGAGGTCTATGGCTACACCTTC
CASTEEVYGYTF
>TRBJ1-2|.|TRBV20-1|.
TGCAGTGCTAGTTCAGGGGTCGCACATACGACCTATGGCTACACCTTC
CSASSGVAHTTYGYTF
>TRBJ1-2|.|TRBV24-1|.
TGTGCCACCAGTGATTTAAACAGCAACTATGGCTACACCTTC
CATSDLNSNYGYTF
>TRBJ2-3|.|TRBV3-1/TRBV3-2|.
TGTGCCAGCAGCCAAACCGGGACTGACGATACGCAGTATTTT
CASSQTGTDDTQYF
>TRBJ2-4|.|TRBV19|TRBD2
TGTGCCAGTAGTATGTTGAGGAATAGCGGGAGTACCAAAAACATTCAGTACTTC
CASSMLRNSGSTKNIQYF
>TRBJ2-7|.|TRBV3-1/TRBV3-2|.
TGTGCCAGCAGCCAATCTCGCTACGAGCAGTACTTC
CASSQSRYEQYF
>TRBJ2-7|once|TRBV3-1/TRBV3-2|TRBD2
TGTGCCAGCAGCCAAGAACTAGCGGGTTCCTACGAGCAGTACTTC
CASSQELAGSYEQYF
>TRBJ2-2|once|TRBV3-1/TRBV3-2|.
TGTGCCAGCAGCCAAGGGGTCAGGGTAGGCGGGGAGCTGTTTTTT
CASSQGVRVGGELFF
>TRBJ1-5|.|TRBV19|TRBD1
TGTGCCAGTAGTATAGTAGGGGGACAGGGCAATCAGCCCCAGCATTTT
CASSIVGGQGNQPQHF
>TRBJ1-6|.|TRBV19|.
TGTGCCAGTAGTATAGATCCGACAGGTTTGCCCCTCCACTTT
CASSIDPTGLPLHF
>TRBJ2-3|.|TRBV5-1|.
TGCGCCAGCAGCTTGCGGGAACACACGGGGACAGATACGCAGTATTTT
CASSLREHTGTDTQYF
>TRBJ2-3|once|TRBV5-1|.
TGCGCCAGCAGCTTAAGCGGAAACCCCACAGATACGCAGTATTTT
CASSLSGNPTDTQYF
>TRBJ2-5|.|TRBV7-2|.
TGTGCCAGCAGCCCAAGGACAGGGAGGGGTGAGACCCAGTACTTC
CASSPRTGRGETQYF
>TRBJ2-2|.|TRBV11-2|.
TGTGCCAGCAGCTCCGGGAGCGGGGAGCTGTTTTTT
CASSSGSGELFF
>TRBJ2-1|.|TRBV5-4|TRBD1
TGTGCCAGCAGCACCGGGACAGGGTGGGATATCAATGAGCAGTTCTTC
CASSTGTGWDINEQFF
>TRBJ2-5|.|TRBV19|.
TGTGCCAGTAGTCCTTCCGTCCGGACGGGGTGGGAGACCCAGTACTTC
CASSPSVRTGWETQYF
>TRBJ2-3|.|TRBV10-1|.
TGCGCCAGCAGTAAAGTACTCAGCACAGATACGCAGTATTTT
CASSKVLSTDTQYF
>TRBJ1-2|.|TRBV5-1|.
TGCGCCAGCAGCTCTAGCAGAGGTAACTATGGCTACACCTTC
CASSSSRGNYGYTF
>TRBJ2-7|once|TRBV7-8|TRBD2
TGTGCCAGCAGCTTAGCCACCACCGGGACTAGCGGGACACGACCGGTCTTC
CASSLATTGTSGTRPVF
>TRBJ2-1|.|TRBV27|.
TGTGCCAGCAGATTGCTCGAAGCGATCTCCTACAATGAGCAGTTCTTC
CASRLLEAISYNEQFF
>TRBJ2-1|.|TRBV5-1|.
TGCGCCAGCAGCTTGGGAACAGTCCATCGGGGCAATGAGCAGTTCTTC
CASSLGTVHRGNEQFF
>TRBJ2-3|.|TRBV4-1|TRBD2
TGCGCCAGCAGCCAAGAAACTCTAGCGGGGATGGGGACAGATACGCAGTATTTT
CASSQETLAGMGTDTQYF
>TRBJ2-3|.|TRBV6-2/TRBV6-3|TRBD1
TGTGCCAGCAGTTCCTCGAGGGGGCCCACAGATACGCAGTATTTT
CASSSSRGPTDTQYF
>TRBJ1-6|.|TRBV5-1|TRBD1
TGCGCCAGCAGCCCTGGGACAGCGATTTCACCCCTCCACTTT
CASSPGTAISPLHF
>TRBJ2-1|.|TRBV18|TRBD2
TGTGCCAGCTCACGTCTAGCGGGGGGGCCCGGTGAGCAGTTCTTC
CASSRLAGGPGEQFF
>TRBJ1-4|.|TRBV5-1|.
TGCGCCAGCAGCTTGGCCCGGGGTGAAGGGGAAAAACTGTTTTTT
CASSLARGEGEKLFF
>TRBJ2-5|.|TRBV6-2/TRBV6-3|TRBD2
TGTGCCAGCAGCCTGGGACTAGCGGGAGGGAGAGAGACCCAGTACTTC
CASSLGLAGGRETQYF